This T cell receptor beta chain comes out of a study of T cells after yellow fever vaccination. Comments on this clonotype: Its antigen is unidentified.

V was trimmed by 5 bases and J by 4 bases, leaving 17 bases between them. CDR3 length equals 15 residues. The study's findings and limits: FACS-sorted repertoires could contain abundant clonotypes contaminating from the bulk population.

A single record per CDR3 protein comes from TCRdb applying MiXCR to the 5' RACE reads. The data hold fewer than 450,000 distinct CDR3 sequences, with under 14% observed a single time. This receptor was taken from a young man who received the YFV17D yellow fever vaccine. The starting material was PBMCs, obtained on the day of the first yellow fever vaccination. This chain links TRBV12-3 or TRBV12-4 with TRBJ2-5; D might be TRBD2 (5 bases). In DNA, the CDR3 is TGTGCCAGCAGTCCGGGCCATCCAGGAGGAGAGACCCAGTACTTC. This sequence encodes CASSPGHPGGETQYF.